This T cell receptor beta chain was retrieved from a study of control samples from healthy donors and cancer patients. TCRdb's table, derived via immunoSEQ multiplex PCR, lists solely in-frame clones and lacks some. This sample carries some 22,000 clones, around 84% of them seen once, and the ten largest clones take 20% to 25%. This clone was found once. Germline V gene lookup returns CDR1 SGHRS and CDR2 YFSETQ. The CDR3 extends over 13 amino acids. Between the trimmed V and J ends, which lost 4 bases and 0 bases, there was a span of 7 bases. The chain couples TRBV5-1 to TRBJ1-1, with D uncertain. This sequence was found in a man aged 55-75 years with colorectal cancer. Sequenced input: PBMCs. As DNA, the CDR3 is TGCGCCAGCAGCGAGCCCATGAACACTGAAGCTTTCTTT. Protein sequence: CASSEPMNTEAFF.